This note documents a single T cell receptor (beta chain) sequence. Its cognate antigen has yet to be identified. Base qualities are not provided; no much larger clone lies one nucleotide away. Using the deep immunoSEQ assay, TCR CDR3 regions were amplified from genomic DNA by multiplex PCR. Extracted genomic DNA from each cell subset was spread evenly across all wells of several immunoSEQ 96-well plates, with each plate serving as a replicate. For sorted subsets, 150 to 250 ng of genomic DNA, equivalent to roughly 33,000 T cell genomes, went into each replicate PCR. The purified libraries were quantified using a Qubit 3.0 fluorometer, sized with a Bioanalyzer 2100, and then quantified again using the KAPA Library Quantification kit. Every immunoSEQ 96-well plate was sequenced on a dedicated single-read 150-cycle Illumina NextSeq 550 flow cell. Regarding the original processing steps: Because the immunoSEQ output included only junctional sequences and no quality scores, the filtering could not be the same as the filtering used for full-length reads. Sequences were annotated with PyIR, a Python wrapper for IgBLAST v1.9, using IMGT germline references to assign V/J genes and CDR3. Reads were removed for weak V/J assignments (E-value above 1e-6), missing CDR3, stop codons, out-of-frame junctions, or ambiguous translated residues. A V3J clonotype was defined by an identical inferred V gene, J gene, and CDR3 amino acid sequence. Percentage overlap between repertoires was calculated by dividing the number of shared unique clonotypes by the size of the smaller repertoire. Repertoire richness was assessed with RTK rarefaction, the Chao1 estimator, and Recon v2.1 estimates of unobserved clonotypes. OLGA was used to compute generation probabilities for all TCRbeta clonotypes that the gDNA method yielded from a few donors. TCRdb provides this immuneACCESS table in a form limited to in-frame rearrangements. Some clones are lacking; in checked studies, under half of them reflect an unresolved V gene, and why the rest are absent is not known. D and trimming were read from the DNA, whereas the V and J calls and clone size are those reported in that table. The sample data list about 980,000 clones, and approximately 80% of these were observed just once. Around 1.5% of the sample rests with the top ten.

The donors were healthy, HIV-negative adults who had no recently reported acute infections or vaccinations. Every donor was a Caucasian adult residing in Nashville, Tennessee, USA. Magnetic negative selection was used to enrich CD4+ T cells, after which naive cells were positively selected on CD45RA and the negative fraction became the memory subset. Blood was obtained by leukapheresis, after which PBMCs were separated by Ficoll-Histopaque density gradient centrifugation and cryopreserved in liquid nitrogen vapor phase. Purity and quantity of every magnetically sorted T cell population were checked by analytical flow cytometry. From each sorted fraction, genomic DNA was isolated and quantified by UV absorbance on a Nanodrop 2000c. This entry is derived from a study of shared clonotypes between healthy human individuals (dated by TCRdb to 2020 to 2022). Broadly, across the study: The cohort included a few men and a couple of women between 18 and 49 years of age. Per donor, three plates each were used for CD4 naive and CD4 memory, two for CD8 naive, and one for CD8 memory. The study deeply sequenced blood TCR repertoires of several healthy adults to estimate repertoire size and the extent of clonotype sharing between individuals. Libraries were prepared and TCR repertoires were sequenced by different laboratories using diverse techniques, in order to increase sequencing depth and limit assay-specific biases. Leukapheresis yielded between about 0.8 and 9.5 billion PBMCs per donor. General study outcomes and caveats: Larger estimated clonotype richness was generally found for naive subsets than for memory subsets. Sampling was limited to blood, and TCR repertoires in tissue likely differ from TCR repertoires in blood. Because the study included a small number of donors, the genetic and exposure-history diversity represented was limited. Higher generation probabilities were observed for clonotypes shared by all four sorted-subset donors than for non-shared clonotypes. Even with the large sequencing depth, rarefaction of the sorted-subset datasets indicated that sequencing was incomplete. Sharing across a few donors was observed for approximately 5% of naive CD4, over 3% of naive CD8, 2% to 2.5% of memory CD4, and around 0.44% of memory CD8 clonotypes. Pairwise subsampling indicated that sequencing depth was expected to affect the degree of clonotype sharing among donors.

Sequenced sample: memory CD4+ T cells sorted from blood. What this sample's cell subset or site label stands for: CD45RA-negative fraction. This sequence was found in a man aged 18 to 30 in good health.

The nucleotide sequence is TGTGCCAGCAGTGACAAAGGGGCGTCTGGGGCCAACGTCCTGACTTTC. Its coded protein is CASSDKGASGANVLTF. The receptor chain draws on TRBV6-4 and TRBJ2-6; the best D guess is TRBD1, with 5 bases matching. The junction shows trimming of 2 bases on V and 1 base on J, plus 9 bases between the germline ends. The CDR3 goes from the cysteine to the phenylalanine over 16 residues. Only CDR3 DNA remains: 48 bases, in frame from the first base. From the germline V gene, CDR1 is MRHNA and CDR2 is SNTAGT.